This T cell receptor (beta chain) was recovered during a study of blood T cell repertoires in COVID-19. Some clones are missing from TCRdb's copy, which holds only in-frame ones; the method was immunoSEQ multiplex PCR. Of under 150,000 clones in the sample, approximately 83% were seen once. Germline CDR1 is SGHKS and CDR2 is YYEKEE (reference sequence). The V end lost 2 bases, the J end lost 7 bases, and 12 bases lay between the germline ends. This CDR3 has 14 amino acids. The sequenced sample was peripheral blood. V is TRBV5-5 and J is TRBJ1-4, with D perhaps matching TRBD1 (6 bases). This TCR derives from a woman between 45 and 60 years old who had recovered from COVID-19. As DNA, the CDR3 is TGTGCCAGCAGCTTTGCCAGGGGCGGTGAAAAACTGTTTTTT. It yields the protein CASSFARGGEKLFF.